This record covers a single T cell receptor beta chain. Clones were read by immunoSEQ multiplex PCR, and TCRdb kept only the in-frame ones, dropping some. The table records some 60,000 clones, 90% of them present only once. This sample stems from a study of T cell changes during pregnancy in multiple sclerosis. CDR3 length equals 13 residues. Trimming removed 5 bases from V and 1 base from J; junction bases left unmatched: 2. Germline CDR1 reads ENHRY; CDR2 reads SYGVKD. The rearrangement links TRBV10-3 to TRBJ2-7; 7 bases match TRBD1. The sample here was peripheral blood, taken in the first trimester of pregnancy. The sequence was obtained from a female donor in good health, enrolled as a control in a pregnancy study. The CDR3 sequence: CAISWDSSYEQYF. The CDR3 DNA sequence: TGTGCCATCAGTTGGGACAGTTCCTACGAGCAGTACTTC.